One and the same sample provided the 11 T cell receptor beta chains below, sequenced in a study of CD8 T cell repertoires and HIV-1 epitope variants. Assay: immunoSEQ multiplex PCR; the TCRdb copy retains only in-frame clones and omits some. The table includes almost 6,000 clones, about 66% detected once. Their recognized antigens are unknown. Sequencing was performed on cultured CD8+ T cells derived from PBMCs. Receptors were obtained from a male donor with HIV.

This clone was seen a few times. This sequence joins TRBV28 and TRBJ1-1; D is uncertain. V lost 2 bases and J lost 1, with 8 bases in between. The CDR3 runs 14 residues. Germline lookup yields CDR1 MDHEN and CDR2 SYDVKM. This chain's CDR3 is CASSLLITNTEAFF. CDR3 DNA: TGTGCCAGCAGTTTACTCATAACGAACACTGAAGCTTTCTTT.

The sample holds a few counts of this clone. The rearrangement uses TRBV19 and TRBJ2-7; 7 nucleotides line up with TRBD1. With 5 bases clipped from V and 0 bases from J, the junction kept 10 bases outside the gene matches. The CDR3 has 16 residues. The germline V gene encodes CDR1 LNHDA and CDR2 SQIVND (reference sequence). The CDR3 protein is CASSLVRDSDSYEQYF. The CDR3 nucleotides are TGTGCCAGTAGTTTAGTCCGGGACAGCGACTCCTACGAGCAGTACTTC.

The chain joins TRBV15 to TRBJ2-7; TRBD1 matches at 7 bases. The germline gives CDR1 LNHNV, CDR2 YYDKDF (reference sequence). The CDR3 covers 14 residues. With V trimmed by 2 bases and J by 3 bases, 4 bases remained unmatched. CDR3 sequence: CATSRRQGYYEQYF. The CDR3 DNA reads TGTGCCACCAGCAGAAGACAGGGATACTACGAGCAGTACTTC.

V gene TRBV28 combines with J gene TRBJ2-3, with D maybe TRBD2 (6 bases). Germline V gene lookup returns CDR1 MDHEN and CDR2 SYDVKM. Deletions cut 1 base from V and 6 bases from J, with 11 bases between. The CDR3 loop spans 14 amino acids. This CDR3 is CASSLLGGMDTQYF. Here the CDR3 DNA reads TGTGCCAGCAGTTTATTGGGGGGAATGGATACGCAGTATTTT.

The chain is built from TRBV11-2 and TRBJ2-5, with D possibly matching TRBD1 (5 bases). This CDR3 has 14 amino acids. Germline V gene sequence: CDR1 SGHAT, CDR2 FQNNGV. Trimming took off 1 base at V and 5 bases at J, with 11 bases between the two ends. The CDR3 here is CASSLAGYGETQYF. The CDR3 DNA follows: TGTGCCAGCAGCTTAGCAGGGTACGGGGAGACCCAGTACTTC.

Concerning this clone: One junction end does not reproduce the germline sequence, and a read error may be involved. The chain uses TRBV5-4 and TRBJ2-7; no clear D gene. Germline V gene data show CDR1 as SGHNT and CDR2 as YYREEE (reference sequence). This CDR3 contains 12 residues. As DNA, the CDR3 is TGCGCCAGCAGCCAAGAGAACCACGAGCAGTACTTC. It is translated as CASSQENHEQYF. Based on the CDR3 plus reference TRBV5-4 and TRBJ2-7, the full variable domain is ETGVTQSPTHLIKTRGQQVTLRCSSQSGHNTVSWYQQALGQGPQFIFQYYREEENGRGNFPPRFSGLQFPNYSSELNVNALELDDSALYLCASSQENHEQYFGPGTRLTVT.

This chain links TRBV25-1 with TRBJ2-5; D ambiguous. In germline, CDR1 is MGHDK, CDR2 SYGVNS. Trimming removed 3 bases from V and 7 bases from J, with 18 bases in between. The length of the CDR3 is 15 residues. CDR3 protein: CASSESAESYGTQYF. The CDR3 DNA reads TGTGCCAGCAGTGAGTCCGCAGAGTCCTACGGGACCCAGTACTTC.

The chain recombines TRBV5-1 with TRBJ1-1, with D possibly being TRBD1 (5 bases). Germline CDR1 and CDR2: SGHRS and YFSETQ. V dropped 3 bases and J dropped 1 base, with 13 bases sitting between them. This CDR3 contains 15 residues. CDR3: CASSSDTQWNTEAFF. The CDR3 nucleotides read TGCGCCAGCAGCTCGGACACCCAGTGGAACACTGAAGCTTTCTTT.

Only a few counts were recorded for this clone. The J gene is TRBJ1-1, the V gene TRBV30; no clear D gene. V lost 2 bases and J lost 3, with 10 bases in between. Per the germline V gene, CDR1 is GTSNPN and CDR2 is SVGIG (reference sequence). This CDR3 comprises 13 residues. The CDR3 protein is CAWSRQAHTEAFF. CDR3 coding DNA: TGTGCCTGGAGTCGGCAGGCTCACACTGAAGCTTTCTTT.

The chain uses TRBV11-2 and TRBJ2-3; D ambiguous. The CDR3 spans 12 residues. CDR1 SGHAT and CDR2 FQNNGV come from the germline V gene. Between the trimmed V and J ends, which lost 4 bases and 2 bases, there was a span of 4 bases. CDR3 region: CASSYVTDTQYF. The CDR3 nucleotides read TGTGCCAGCAGCTACGTCACAGATACGCAGTATTTT.

The V and J genes are TRBV6-1 and TRBJ1-2; TRBD1 is a possible D gene (6 bases). Germline assignment: CDR1 MNHNS and CDR2 SASEGT. The ends were cut back, 4 bases at V and 0 bases at J, with 9 bases in the middle. The CDR3 covers 14 residues. The CDR3 spells CASSGQAANYGYTF. CDR3 nucleotides: TGTGCCAGCAGTGGACAGGCAGCTAACTATGGCTACACCTTC.